This TCR beta chain comes out of a study of CD8 T cells in ankylosing spondylitis. General observations from the study: Researchers reportedly found disease-linked clones significantly enriched in matched ankylosing spondylitis synovial fluid. Characteristic, it appeared, of ankylosing spondylitis blood was a TCR beta motif of several highly homologous variants.

The germline CDR1 and CDR2 sequences are MGHDK and SYGVNS. The CDR3 extends over 12 amino acids. V lost 2 bases and J 4 bases, leaving 3 bases between the germline ends. From the 5' RACE reads, TCRdb called clonotypes with MiXCR, one entry per CDR3 protein. Of 670,000 or so distinct CDR3 sequences listed, around 17% are singletons. Comments on this clonotype: Its matching antigen is unknown.

V is TRBV25-1 and J is TRBJ2-1, with D unresolved. The sequencing input was blood, either unsorted or a sorted T cell fraction (not recorded which). This TCR was recovered from a male donor with ankylosing spondylitis. The CDR3 protein is CASSEQYNEQFF. DNA of the CDR3: TGTGCCAGCAGTGAACAGTACAATGAGCAGTTCTTC.